This T cell receptor beta chain is from a study of T cells after yellow fever vaccination. Whole-study findings and limits: Sorted repertoires could include abundant contaminating clonotypes from bulk cells.

Germline V gene sequence: CDR1 DFQATT, CDR2 SNEGSKA (reference sequence). CDR3 size: 14 residues. Trimming pared 5 bases from V and 5 bases from J, leaving 16 bases between. The table lists this clonotype with a few counts. Its antigen is not known. TCRdb re-derived calls from the 5' RACE reads in MiXCR, one entry per CDR3 protein. The sample carries about 360,000 distinct CDR3 sequences, more than 5.5% recorded once. The receptor was derived from a man aged 25 to 45 who received the YFV17D yellow fever vaccine. The source material was PBMCs, sampled 5 days after the yellow fever booster vaccination. The genes are TRBV20-1 and TRBJ2-4, with TRBD2 as a possible D gene (6 bases). The CDR3 is CSARDFSSQNIQYF. CDR3 DNA sequence: TGCAGTGCTCGGGACTTTTCATCTCAAAACATTCAGTACTTC.